Listed below are T cell receptor beta chains from one sample, sequenced in a study of response to subunit inactivated influenza vaccine. MiXCR, run by TCRdb on the RT-PCR reads, gives a single entry per CDR3 protein. Seen here are over 450,000 distinct CDR3 sequences, 13% observed once, and the top ten hold around 13%. The input for sequencing was PBMCs from blood, taken about 6 weeks after vaccination. Receptors were obtained from a man in his fifties or sixties who received an inactivated influenza vaccine. Each CDR3 is given with its conserved first and last residue. A D gene is named only where the DNA matches it firmly. Clone size appears in some rows only: once, few, many, or a class for an expanded clone.

j_call clone_size d_call v_call cdr3_nt cdr3_aa
TRBJ2-1 . TRBD2 TRBV6-2/TRBV6-3 TGTGCCAGCAGTTACACCGGACTAGTTGGCAATGAGCAGTTCTTC CASSYTGLVGNEQFF
TRBJ2-5 many . TRBV29-1 TGCAGCGTTGATTTTAGCAAAGAGACCCAGTACTTC CSVDFSKETQYF
TRBJ2-5 . TRBD1 TRBV14 TGTGCCAGCAGCCAAGAGAGGGGGACAGACCAAGAGACCCAGTACTTC CASSQERGTDQETQYF
TRBJ2-7 many TRBD2 TRBV5-1 TGCGCCAGCAGCCCGGGTAGCGGGAGGGGTTCCTACGAGCAGTACTTC CASSPGSGRGSYEQYF
TRBJ2-2 . TRBD1 TRBV6-5 TGTGCCAGCAGTTACTCAGTCCCCGGGACAGTCACCGGGGAGCTGTTTTTT CASSYSVPGTVTGELFF
TRBJ2-7 . . TRBV5-1 TGCGCCAGCAGGTCAATGTCCGGGACCTACGAGCAGTACTTC CASRSMSGTYEQYF
TRBJ2-5 many . TRBV12-3/TRBV12-4 TGTGCCAGCAGCAAACCGGGGCCTCAAGAGACCCAGTACTTC CASSKPGPQETQYF
TRBJ2-1 . . TRBV6-5 TGTGCCAGCAGTTACCTGGCAGTCGAGTTCTTC CASSYLAVEFF
TRBJ2-7 few . TRBV20-1 TGCAGTGCCCCCGACGCCAGGGGTGGAGTCTCCTACGAGCAGTACTTC CSAPDARGGVSYEQYF
TRBJ1-5 many TRBD1 TRBV24-1 TGTGCCACCAGTGACCCAAGGACAGGGATCGGCAATCAGCCCCAGCATTTT CATSDPRTGIGNQPQHF
TRBJ1-2 . . TRBV10-3 TGTGCCATCAGTGAAGCCTATGGCTACACCTTC CAISEAYGYTF
TRBJ2-1 few . TRBV5-6 TGTGCCAGCAGCTTGGGGGTACGGGTTGCCAATGAGCAGTTCTTC CASSLGVRVANEQFF
TRBJ2-2 . TRBD2 TRBV12-3/TRBV12-4 TGTGCCAGCAGTTCACCTCCAGGAGCGGGGGGGCCCGGGGAGCTGTTTTTT CASSSPPGAGGPGELFF
TRBJ2-7 . . TRBV7-9 TGTGCCAGCAGCCCAGGACCCGGGGCAGACTACGAGCAGTACTTC CASSPGPGADYEQYF
TRBJ1-1 few . TRBV6-1 TGTGCCAGCAGTGAACGTGGGGACTTCTTT CASSERGDFF
TRBJ2-5 few TRBD1 TRBV2 TGTGCCAGCAGGAACTTCGGGGACAGGCAAGAGACCCAGTACTTC CASRNFGDRQETQYF
TRBJ2-7 . . TRBV3-1 TGTGCCAGCAGCCAAGGGCCCCTGAATTCCTACGAGCAGTACTTC CASSQGPLNSYEQYF
TRBJ1-2 . . TRBV12-3/TRBV12-4 TGTGCCAGCAGTTTTAACACCGCTAACTATGGCTACACCTTC CASSFNTANYGYTF
TRBJ2-1 . . TRBV5-1 TGCGCCAGCAGCTTTGAATCGCGGGGATCCAAAAAGCAGTTCTTC CASSFESRGSKKQFF
TRBJ2-5 few TRBD2 TRBV27 TGTGCCAGCAGACCCCTCCGAAGTAGCGGGAGGGCCCGGGAGACCCAGTACTTC CASRPLRSSGRARETQYF
TRBJ1-2 many . TRBV5-1 TGCGCCAGCACCCCCCAACCGGGGGAGAGGGGCTACACCTTC CASTPQPGERGYTF
TRBJ2-2 few TRBD1 TRBV6-4 TGTGCCAGCAGTGACTCGAGTCGGGACAGGGACACCGGGGAGCTGTTTTTT CASSDSSRDRDTGELFF
TRBJ1-2 . . TRBV30 TGTGCCTGGAGTGCGGTCTATGGCTACACCTTC CAWSAVYGYTF
TRBJ2-3 . TRBD2 TRBV12-3/TRBV12-4 TGTGCCAGCACTCCGGGACTAGCCAAAGATACGCAGTATTTT CASTPGLAKDTQYF
TRBJ2-7 few TRBD1 TRBV7-2 TGTGCCAGCAGCAGTAACTGGGGGACAGGAGCCTACGAGCAGTACTTC CASSSNWGTGAYEQYF
TRBJ2-3 . TRBD2 TRBV7-2 TGTGCCAGCAGCTTAGGTAGGACTAGCGGGCCGCAGTATTTT CASSLGRTSGPQYF
TRBJ2-1 . . TRBV15 TGTGCCACCAGCAACGGCATTTACAATGAGCAGTTCTTC CATSNGIYNEQFF
TRBJ1-6 many . TRBV12-3/TRBV12-4 TGTGCCAGCAGTTTTTTAGGGTCACCCCTCCACTTT CASSFLGSPLHF
TRBJ2-3 few TRBD2 TRBV25-1 TGTGCCAATCCGGGACTGAGAAGGACTAGCAAAATAGATACGCAGTATTTT CANPGLRRTSKIDTQYF
TRBJ1-2 few TRBD1 TRBV12-3/TRBV12-4 TGTGCCAGCAGTATAGACAGGGTGGCAAGCTACACCTTC CASSIDRVASYTF
TRBJ2-1 many TRBD2 TRBV28 TGTGCCAGCAGTACGCCAGCGGGAGATCTCGGGAATGAGCAGTTCTTC CASSTPAGDLGNEQFF
TRBJ1-2 many . TRBV12-3/TRBV12-4 TGTGCCAGCAGTCTTGACACAGCTTCGTATGGCTACACCTTC CASSLDTASYGYTF
TRBJ2-1 many TRBD1 TRBV29-1 TGCAGCGCTAACCGGGACAGTTACAATGAGCAGTTCTTC CSANRDSYNEQFF
TRBJ2-5 . . TRBV5-1 TGCGCCAGCGGTGGGTCAGGAGCCCAAGAGAACCAGTACTTC CASGGSGAQENQYF
TRBJ2-5 . TRBD2 TRBV2 TGTGCCAGCAAAAAGCGGGAGGGCGGAGGAGAGACCCAGTACTTC CASKKREGGGETQYF
TRBJ2-7 few . TRBV7-9 TGTGCCAGCAGCCATCGACAGGAGCCCTACGAGCAGTACTTC CASSHRQEPYEQYF
TRBJ2-3 . TRBD1 TRBV13 TGTGCCAGCAGCCAGAGACAGGGGGCGGTGGATACGCAGTATTTT CASSQRQGAVDTQYF
TRBJ2-1 many TRBD2 TRBV15 TGTGCCACCAGCAGACGACTAGCGATTGAGCAGTTCTTC CATSRRLAIEQFF
TRBJ1-1 few TRBD1 TRBV9 TGTGCCAGCAGCGCCTCGGGACAGAGGAACACTGAAGCTTTCTTT CASSASGQRNTEAFF
TRBJ2-7 . . TRBV28 TGTGCCAGCACTTTAGGGCAGGGGATCTACGAGCAGTACTTC CASTLGQGIYEQYF
TRBJ1-2 many . TRBV3-1 TGTGCCAGCAGACAAACAGGGATTCAAAGCGGCTACACCTTC CASRQTGIQSGYTF